Included here is one TCR beta chain sequence, with context. The study drew participants aged about 18 to 89 years from about two dozen US areas. This specimen comes from a study of blood T cell repertoires in COVID-19. Looking at the study overall: T cells, B-cell-depleted T cells, or PBMCs provided the cDNA or gDNA that served as material.

Profiling relied on immunoSEQ multiplex PCR, and the TCRdb table lists in-frame clones only, not all of them. This sample carries approximately 270,000 clones, 91% of them seen once, and the ten largest clones take about 3%. This CDR3 comprises 15 residues. CDR1 and CDR2 (germline): MNHEY, SMNVEV (reference sequence). V was pared by 5 bases and J by 2 bases, with 6 bases of the junction left unmatched. The receptor was isolated from a man aged 35 to 55 who had been exposed to COVID-19. The specimen sequenced was PBMCs or T cells enriched from blood (not recorded which). The chain carries TRBV27 and TRBJ2-7; 10 nucleotides align to TRBD2. CDR3 DNA sequence: TGTGCCAGCAGTCTAGCGGGAGTTGTTGCCTACGAGCAGTACTTC. Amino acids: CASSLAGVVAYEQYF.